Shown below are 2 T cell receptor beta chains from a single sample sequenced in a study of beta chain features in type 1 diabetes. Expressed TCRB transcripts were sequenced because the isolated RNA had all been reverse transcribed beforehand. Sequenced by immunoSEQ multiplex PCR; TCRdb stores in-frame clones only, minus some. The sample shows 250,000 or so clones, roughly 13% of them seen only once. General study points: A moderate, significant TCRB CDR3 shortening appeared in type 1 diabetes across four CD4+ subsets.

Antigens for these TCRs are unknown. Source material: naive CD4+ T cells from blood. All receptors come from a man between 25 and 39 years old with type 1 diabetes.

The J gene is TRBJ2-1, the V gene TRBV7-9; D is perhaps TRBD1 (6 bases). The CDR3 runs to 15 residues. Trimming shortened V by 5 bases and J by 0 bases, and 11 bases separated the two germline ends. CDR1 is SEHNR, CDR2 FQNEAQ, per germline (reference sequence). CDR3 amino acids: CASSTQGGSYNEQFF. The CDR3 bases are TGTGCCAGCAGCACACAAGGGGGCTCCTACAATGAGCAGTTCTTC.

This clone was seen more than once but under ten times. The chain employs TRBV7-6 and TRBJ2-3; TRBD2 agrees at 11 bases. Per germline, CDR1 SGHVS and CDR2 FNYEAQ. The CDR3 has 16 residues. Trimming took 5 bases from V and 5 from J; bases not matched to a gene: 9. The DNA for the CDR3 is TGTGCCAGCAGCCGTAGCGGGAGGGCCGGTAGAGATACGCAGTATTTT. Translated: CASSRSGRAGRDTQYF. Complete variable domain (other parts from reference TRBV7-6 and TRBJ2-3): GAGVSQSPRYKVTKRGQDVALRCDPISGHVSLYWYRQALGQGPEFLTYFNYEAQQDKSGLPNDRFSAERPEGSISTLTIQRTEQRDSAMYRCASSRSGRAGRDTQYFGPGTRLTVL.